This TCR beta chain appears in the sequencing data of a study of cytomegalovirus exposure and HLA in healthy donors. In this sample, this clone turned up once. As yet, its antigen is unknown. Points from the study as a whole: HLA alleles showed associations with around 15,000 TCR beta sequences in a later analysis, at a 0.05 false discovery rate. The study found most TCR sequences rare, yet found some public TCRs in many donors. With later analysis, a missense DCLRE1C variant became linked to TCR beta V- and J-gene trimming. Researchers reportedly found TCR beta sequences accurately predicted most subjects' HLA-A and HLA-B alleles.

The germline V gene encodes CDR1 LNHDA and CDR2 SQIVND (reference sequence). The ends were cut back, 4 bases at V and 7 bases at J, with 11 bases in the middle. The CDR3 extends over 14 amino acids. 60 Vbeta and 13 Jbeta primers were used in PCR. Sequencing used immunoSEQ multiplex PCR; TCRdb keeps in-frame clones, though not all of them. The sample yields some 200,000 clones, 70% seen once. Sequencing used PBMCs. The chain recombines TRBV19 with TRBJ1-6; D is ambiguous. This receptor was taken from a man aged 40-55 years in good health and CMV-seropositive. The CDR3 protein is CASSNSGWNSPLHF. The CDR3 coding sequence is TGTGCCAGTAGTAACAGTGGTTGGAATTCACCCCTCCACTTT. The whole variable domain, remainder taken from reference TRBV19 and TRBJ1-6, is DGGITQSPKYLFRKEGQNVTLSCEQNLNHDAMYWYRQDPGQGLRLIYYSQIVNDFQKGDIAEGYSVSREKKESFPLTVTSAQKNPTAFYLCASSNSGWNSPLHFGNGTRLTVT.